Detailed here is one T cell receptor beta chain. V was cut by 3 bases and J by 7 bases, with 22 bases left in between. Germline CDR1 is SGHRS and CDR2 is YFSETQ. This CDR3 is 17 amino acids long. This entry comes from a study of blood T cell repertoires in COVID-19. Study-level background: Sites across the United States, Italy and Spain contributed samples from acute and convalescent COVID-19.

In the authors' methods: Estimated nucleated cell counts came from reference gene primer amplification. Some clones are missing from TCRdb's copy, which holds only in-frame ones; the method was immunoSEQ multiplex PCR. The V and J calls and clone size were taken over from that table, and D and trimming were inferred from the DNA. The sample lists around 190,000 clones; 75% to 90% were seen once. Specimen: peripheral blood. The source of this sequence is a man in his 60s with acute or convalescent COVID-19. This chain uses TRBV5-1 with TRBJ2-2; D is perhaps TRBD2 (5 bases). CDR3 sequence: CASSSSPGGVDGGELFF. The CDR3 region has the DNA TGCGCCAGCAGCTCAAGTCCTGGAGGTGTTGACGGCGGGGAGCTGTTTTTT. Complete variable domain (other parts from reference TRBV5-1 and TRBJ2-2): KAGVTQTPRYLIKTRGQQVTLSCSPISGHRSVSWYQQTPGQGLQFLFEYFSETQRNKGNFPGRFSGRQFSNSRSEMNVSTLELGDSALYLCASSSSPGGVDGGELFFGEGSRLTVL.